The TCR beta chain described here comes from a study of T-cell memory formation after mild COVID-19. Study results and caveats: While clones contracting from day 15 to 85 were balanced between CD4 and CD8, later expanders leaned CD4+.

TCRdb redid the calling of the 5' RACE reads with MiXCR, one entry per CDR3 protein. The table has about 110,000 distinct CDR3 sequences, around an eighth seen once. Comment on this clonotype: Its antigen is not known.

The J segment lost 7 bases and the V segment lost 5 bases, leaving 13 bases of the junction unmatched. In germline, CDR1 is MDHEN, CDR2 SYDVKM. CDR3 length: 15 residues. The source material was PBMCs or a T cell subset sorted from them (not recorded which). V and J are TRBV28 and TRBJ2-7, with 8 bases aligning to TRBD2. This clonotype originated in a man aged 18 to 29 who had mild COVID-19 (a few samples of this study predate the infection). Cell type and time point are not known. The CDR3 is CASSPMTRLAGEQYV. The CDR3 nucleotides are TGTGCCAGCAGTCCCATGACACGATTAGCGGGGGAGCAGTACGTC.